The next 26 T cell receptor beta chains were all read from a single sample in a study of CD8+CD57+ T cells in acquired aplastic anemia. Genomic DNA was employed as the template in profiling TCR beta VDJ and CDR3. MiXCR was run by TCRdb on the reads, yielding one entry per CDR3 protein. The sample includes about 470,000 distinct CDR3 sequences, approximately 33% seen only once; the top ten take less than 1%. The patients chosen for sequencing had shown expansion of CD8+CD57+ cells (detected by flow cytometry). Sequenced sample: sorted CD4+, CD8+, or CD8+CD57+ T cells (not recorded which) from PBMCs. The receptors shown here come from a human donor with aplastic anemia.

This clonotype was recorded once. The chain uses TRBV10-1 and TRBJ2-7; 14 bases map to TRBD2. Germline assignment: CDR1 WNHNN and CDR2 SYGVQD (reference sequence). V was clipped by 6 bases and J by 5 bases; unmatched bases: 9. The CDR3 length is 16 residues. The CDR3: CASSGGTSGSFNEQYF. The CDR3 DNA reads TGCGCCAGCAGCGGAGGGACTAGCGGGAGTTTCAACGAGCAGTACTTC.

In its sample, this clonotype was seen many times. This chain uses TRBV2 with TRBJ1-1; a possible D gene is TRBD1 (6 bases). Per the germline V gene, CDR1 is SNHLY and CDR2 is FYNNEI. The V end lost 5 bases, the J end lost 8 bases, and 15 bases lay between the germline ends. The CDR3 has 13 amino acids. CDR3 nucleotides: TGTGCCAGCAGTCTTATGGGGGACAAAGAAGCTTTCTTT. It encodes CASSLMGDKEAFF.

The chain uses TRBV6-5 and TRBJ2-1; TRBD2 matches 7 bases. Germline V gene data show CDR1 as MNHEY and CDR2 as SVGAGI. This CDR3 contains 13 residues. The junction had 4 bases not matched to a gene; V was cut back by 2 bases and J by 9 bases. CDR3 DNA: TGTGCCAGCAGTTACATCGGGGGGACTGAGCAGTTCTTC. Amino acid sequence: CASSYIGGTEQFF.

The table lists this clonotype with many counts. V gene TRBV6-1 combines with J gene TRBJ2-1; D is undetermined. Trimming took 6 bases from V and 7 from J, leaving 4 bases between them. CDR1 is MNHNS, CDR2 SASEGT, per germline. CDR3 size: 10 residues. CDR3 DNA sequence: TGTGCCAGCAGAGAAAATGAGCAGTTCTTC. It translates to CASRENEQFF.

In regard to this clonotype: Germline is not matched at one junction end, which may reflect a read error. V usage is TRBV24-1 and J usage is TRBJ2-1, with 11 bases lining up with TRBD2. Germline CDR1 KGHDR, CDR2 SFDVKD. The CDR3 is 16 residues long. The CDR3 nucleotides read TGTGCCATCAGTGATGGGACTAGCGGAAACGGCTATGAGCAGTTCTTC. The encoded protein is CAISDGTSGNGYEQFF.

The rearrangement links TRBV20-1 to TRBJ1-1; D is undetermined. The V gene lost 4 bases and the J gene lost 2 bases, with 14 bases spanning the gap. The CDR3 runs 14 residues. Germline V gene data show CDR1 as DFQATT and CDR2 as SNEGSKA (reference sequence). The DNA of the CDR3 is TGCAGTGCTAAAGTAGGGAGTCAAAACACTGAAGCTTTCTTT. Translation gives CSAKVGSQNTEAFF.

This clonotype was picked up many times. The chain couples TRBV12-3 or TRBV12-4 to TRBJ1-5, with a possible D match to TRBD1 (5 bases). V was pared by 5 bases and J by 1 base, with 15 bases between. This CDR3 spans 16 amino acids. The CDR3 protein is CASSPRQYTSNQPQHF. CDR3 sequence (DNA): TGTGCCAGCAGTCCGCGACAGTATACAAGCAATCAGCCCCAGCATTTT.

This chain links TRBV9 with TRBJ2-1; the D gene is possibly TRBD2 (5 bases). The length of the CDR3 is 15 residues. Looked up from germline, CDR1 is SGDLS and CDR2 is YYNGEE. The ends were cut back, 0 bases at V and 5 bases at J, with 12 bases in the middle. The CDR3 sequence is CASSVGGGSDNEQFF. The CDR3 DNA is TGTGCCAGCAGCGTAGGTGGCGGGTCAGACAATGAGCAGTTCTTC.

This clonotype was counted ten times or more. The V call is TRBV19, the J call TRBJ1-6; D gene ambiguous. The CDR3 sequence is 13 residues long. Trimming left V 5 bases short and J 6 bases short, with 8 bases between. CDR1 and CDR2 (germline): LNHDA, SQIVND (reference sequence). The CDR3 protein is CASSAAVNSPLHF. The CDR3 DNA reads as TGTGCCAGTAGTGCCGCGGTTAATTCACCCCTCCACTTT.

Ten or more counts support this clonotype. The genes are TRBV15 and TRBJ1-1; D call uncertain. The V and J ends lost 4 bases and 0 bases respectively, with 9 bases between them. Germline CDR1 is LNHNV and CDR2 is YYDKDF (reference sequence). This CDR3 contains 14 residues. In nucleotides, the CDR3 is TGTGCCACCAGCACAGATACACTGAACACTGAAGCTTTCTTT. Translating gives CATSTDTLNTEAFF.

Ten or more counts support this clonotype. This sequence joins TRBV6-5 and TRBJ2-7; D is uncertain. Trimming removed 0 bases from V and 4 bases from J, with 13 bases in between. CDR1 MNHEY and CDR2 SVGAGI come from the germline V gene. CDR3 length equals 15 residues. The CDR3 reads CASSYSSSRQYEQYF. The DNA for the CDR3 is TGTGCCAGCAGTTACTCGTCTTCACGGCAGTACGAGCAGTACTTC.

The rearrangement uses TRBV2 and TRBJ2-3; a weak D match, TRBD2 (6 bases). CDR1 SNHLY and CDR2 FYNNEI come from the germline V gene. This CDR3 has 12 amino acids. The ends were cut back, 9 bases at V and 4 bases at J, with 11 bases in the middle. The CDR3 nucleotides are TGTGCCAGTAGACGGGAGTCAGATACGCAGTATTTT. Amino acids: CASRRESDTQYF.

This clonotype has at least ten counts. The gene calls are TRBV19 and TRBJ1-3; unclear D gene. Between the trimmed V and J ends, which lost 7 bases and 3 bases, there was a span of 10 bases. Germline assignment: CDR1 LNHDA and CDR2 SQIVND (reference sequence). CDR3 length: 13 residues. The CDR3 DNA follows: TGTGCCAGTATGAGGGCTGGTGGAAACACCATATATTTT. It translates to CASMRAGGNTIYF.

This clonotype has at least ten counts. The CDR3 DNA follows: TGCGCCAGCAGCCAACAGACGGACACTGAAGCTTTCTTT. It yields the protein CASSQQTDTEAFF. The chain carries TRBV4-3 and TRBJ1-1; D remains unclear. This CDR3 is 13 amino acids long. Trimming left V 2 bases short and J 3 bases short, with 7 bases between. Per the germline V gene, CDR1 is LGHNA and CDR2 is YSLEER.

The chain employs TRBV19 and TRBJ1-6; TRBD1 is a possible D gene (5 bases). Per germline, CDR1 LNHDA and CDR2 SQIVND (reference sequence). V lost 6 bases and J 8 bases, leaving 14 bases between the germline ends. The CDR3 loop spans 14 amino acids. The CDR3 is CASRETEADSPLHF. DNA for the CDR3: TGTGCCAGTAGGGAGACAGAAGCTGATTCACCCCTCCACTTT.

The gene calls are TRBV10-3 and TRBJ1-5; maybe TRBD1 (5 bases). This CDR3 has 15 amino acids. In germline, CDR1 is ENHRY, CDR2 SYGVKD. The V end lost 5 bases, the J end lost 3 bases, and 14 bases lay between the germline ends. For the CDR3, the DNA is TGTGCCATCAGTTTAATGGCGGGGGACAATCAGCCCCAGCATTTT. Its protein product is CAISLMAGDNQPQHF.

This clonotype showed up just once. V is TRBV11-3 and J is TRBJ2-2, with TRBD1 as a possible D gene (6 bases). The CDR3 is 15 amino acids. V was shortened by 2 bases and J by 5 bases, with 12 bases between the two germline ends. In germline, CDR1 is SGHNT, CDR2 YENEEA. This CDR3 reads CASSLQGRRTGELFF. In nucleotides, the CDR3 is TGTGCCAGCAGCTTACAGGGGCGGCGGACCGGGGAGCTGTTTTTT.

This clonotype has just a few counts. The chain carries TRBV2 and TRBJ1-2; no clear D. V was clipped by 5 bases and J by 4 bases, with 8 bases between them. The CDR3 is made up of 12 amino acids. Germline CDR1 is SNHLY and CDR2 is FYNNEI. The DNA of the CDR3 is TGTGCCAGCAGTTTTAATCCCTATGGCTACACCTTC. This gives the protein CASSFNPYGYTF.

The chain links TRBV10-3 to TRBJ2-7; TRBD1 matches at 8 bases. CDR1 is ENHRY, CDR2 SYGVKD, per germline. The V gene end was trimmed by 0 bases and the J gene end by 0 bases; junction bases not matched to a gene: 4. The CDR3 runs to 16 residues. The CDR3 nucleotides are TGTGCCATCAGTGAGTCGAAGGACAGGGACTCCTACGAGCAGTACTTC. Amino acid sequence: CAISESKDRDSYEQYF.

In its sample, this clonotype was seen many times. V usage is TRBV10-1 and J usage is TRBJ1-5, with a possible D match to TRBD1 (5 bases). The CDR3 is made up of 15 amino acids. CDR1 is WNHNN, CDR2 SYGVQD, per germline (reference sequence). The germline V and J ends were trimmed by 2 bases and 4 bases, with 12 bases remaining between them. CDR3 in DNA: TGCGCCAGCAGTGAGGACTGGGCAGGGAATCAGCCCCAGCATTTT. It translates to CASSEDWAGNQPQHF.

The rearrangement links TRBV14 to TRBJ1-6; D not certain. Per germline, CDR1 SGHDN and CDR2 FVKESK. This CDR3 has 14 residues. V lost 5 bases, J lost 4 bases, and 9 bases lay in between. CDR3 residues: CASSATQYNSPLHF. CDR3 nucleotide sequence: TGTGCCAGCAGCGCTACCCAGTATAATTCACCCCTCCACTTT.

The gene calls are TRBV12-3 or TRBV12-4 and TRBJ2-5, with D maybe TRBD2 (6 bases). The CDR3 runs to 14 residues. V was cut by 6 bases and J by 2 bases, with 13 bases left in between. This CDR3 reads CASSLTRRQETQYF. DNA for the CDR3: TGTGCCAGCAGCCTGACTAGGCGTCAAGAGACCCAGTACTTC.

The chain links TRBV30 to TRBJ1-1; D remains ambiguous. Trimming took off 2 bases at V and 7 bases at J, with 8 bases between the two ends. This CDR3 has 11 residues. From germline, CDR1 is GTSNPN and CDR2 SVGIG (reference sequence). CDR3 region: CAWSRANEAFF. The CDR3 DNA follows: TGTGCCTGGAGTAGGGCGAATGAAGCTTTCTTT.

This clonotype has ten or more counts. V usage is TRBV7-6 and J usage is TRBJ2-7; TRBD2 matches at 12 bases. The germline CDR1 and CDR2 sequences are SGHVS and FNYEAQ. The CDR3 extends over 16 amino acids. The J segment lost 2 bases and the V segment lost 1 base, leaving 3 bases of the junction unmatched. CDR3 protein: CASSLGLAGGPYEQYF. As DNA, the CDR3 is TGTGCCAGCAGCTTAGGTCTAGCGGGAGGGCCCTACGAGCAGTACTTC.

This clonotype showed up just a few times. This rearrangement joins TRBV2 to TRBJ2-5; D might be TRBD1 or TRBD2, each matching 7 bases. CDR3 length: 14 amino acids. Germline values: CDR1 SNHLY, CDR2 FYNNEI. Trimming took 11 bases from V and 5 from J, leaving 21 bases between them. The CDR3 spells CAGNIRGGRETQYF. The CDR3, as DNA: TGTGCCGGAAATATCAGGGGGGGGAGGGAGACCCAGTACTTC. Looking up the rest from reference TRBV2 and TRBJ2-5 gives the full variable domain: EPEVTQTPSHQVTQMGQEVILRCVPISNHLYFYWYRQILGQKVEFLVSFYNNEISEKSEIFDDQFSVERPDGSNFTLKIRSTKLEDSAMYFCAGNIRGGRETQYFGPGTRLLVL.

This clonotype has ten or more counts. The genes are TRBV24-1 and TRBJ2-1; D may be TRBD1 (6 bases). The V gene lost 5 bases and the J gene lost 5 bases, with 15 bases spanning the gap. This CDR3 has 15 residues. Germline loops: CDR1 KGHDR, CDR2 SFDVKD. CDR3 in DNA: TGTGCCACCAGTGGGGGTCAGGGGCTGGACAATGAGCAGTTCTTC. Translated, it gives CATSGGQGLDNEQFF.